The T cell receptor (beta chain) under discussion was sequenced for a study of T-cell reconstitution after alpha-beta-depleted transplantation in children (TCRdb year 2016). Turning to the overall study: Using TCR repertoire profiling, the study followed T-cell immune reconstitution in a quantitative way in children after TCRalphabeta/CD19-depleted allogeneic hematopoietic cell transplantation.

Trimmed from V: 2 bases; trimmed from J: 1 base; junction bases lacking a gene match: 9. The CDR3 holds 18 amino acids from the cysteine to the phenylalanine. Only the CDR3 portion is preserved as DNA: 54 bases, with reading frame beginning at the first base. The germline V gene provides CDR1 SGHAT and CDR2 FQNNGV. To prepare the library, PCR was applied. Sequenced using an Illumina HiSeq 2500. Molecular barcoding was employed in the preparation of TCR libraries, with unique molecular identifiers being used to normalize TCRbeta repertoire quantification. The public reads were quality trimmed at Q25 with fastp and then assembled into clones with MiXCR by TCRdb, keeping productive beta chains. Rows merge per CDR3 protein into single entries with the most common DNA and genes. This sample is represented by some 250,000 distinct CDR3 sequences; approximately 12% of them were singletons. The top ten clones comprise about 2.6% of the sample.

This clonotype has at least ten counts. The clone's antigen remains unknown. Base quality data are lacking; no much larger clone is found one base away. This TCR was recovered from a human donor who donated a stem cell graft to a child with acute lymphoblastic leukemia. The sample was PBMCs from the stem cell graft donor, taken from the stem cell graft. In this chain, TRBV11-2 is recombined with TRBJ2-3, with 10 bases in between that match TRBD1. The CDR3 loop reads CASSLWTGGVGGTDTQYF. The DNA sequence is TGTGCCAGCAGCTTATGGACAGGGGGAGTTGGGGGCACAGATACGCAGTATTTT.